These 32 T cell receptor beta chains share one sample of origin, sequenced in a study of T-cell memory formation after mild COVID-19. TCRdb analysed the 5' RACE reads with MiXCR anew, one entry per CDR3 protein. Counted here are 350,000 to 550,000 distinct CDR3 sequences, roughly 17% occurring once; the ten biggest clones make up 20% to 25%. Sequencing used PBMCs or a T cell subset sorted from them (not recorded which). The receptor source for this set is a man younger than 30 who had mild COVID-19 (a few samples of this study predate the infection). Cell type and time point are not known.

CDR3 nucleotide sequence: TGTGCCAGCAGTTACTCGAGGTCAACCAGTGGGCCCCAGCATTTT. This sequence encodes CASSYSRSTSGPQHF. The J gene is TRBJ1-5, the V gene TRBV6-5, with D unclear. This CDR3 is built from 15 residues. Germline lookup yields CDR1 MNHEY and CDR2 SVGAGI. V was shortened by 0 bases and J by 9 bases, with 15 bases between the two germline ends.

The CDR3 loop is CASSYSTGGAEKLFF. In DNA, the CDR3 is TGTGCCAGCAGTTACTCGACCGGTGGCGCTGAAAAACTGTTTTTT. This sequence joins TRBV6-5 and TRBJ1-4; no firm D call. V gave up 0 bases and J gave up 7 bases, with 12 bases separating them. CDR1 MNHEY and CDR2 SVGAGI come from the germline V gene. This CDR3 contains 15 residues.

This clonotype was seen at least ten times. This chain joins TRBV24-1 and TRBJ1-2; D possibly corresponds to TRBD1 (6 bases). The CDR3 is made up of 12 amino acids. Germline CDR1 is KGHDR and CDR2 is SFDVKD. Trimming left V 9 bases short and J 2 bases short, with 9 bases between. The CDR3 bases are TGTGCCACCTCCACAGGGAACTATGGCTACACCTTC. The encoded protein is CATSTGNYGYTF.

This clonotype occurred a few times. The chain uses TRBV7-2 and TRBJ1-5; no definite D call. The CDR3 has 15 residues. Germline lookup yields CDR1 SGHTA and CDR2 FQGNSA. Trimming cost V 2 bases and J 6 bases, with 14 bases left between them. In nucleotides, the CDR3 is TGTGCCAGCAGCTTACGGGCCGGAGAAGCTCAGCCCCAGCATTTT. It yields the protein CASSLRAGEAQPQHF.

V and J are TRBV4-2 and TRBJ2-5, with unresolved D. The germline CDR1 and CDR2 sequences are LGHNA and YNFKEQ. V was pared by 0 bases and J by 1 base, with 9 bases between. The CDR3 is 15 residues long. The CDR3 DNA sequence: TGTGCCAGCAGCCAAGAAGGCGCTATCCAAGAGACCCAGTACTTC. Protein: CASSQEGAIQETQYF.

The V and J genes are TRBV4-3 and TRBJ2-1; 9 nucleotides agree with TRBD1. This CDR3 contains 18 residues. Unmatched junction bases numbered 16, after V lost 4 bases and J lost 6 bases. Per the germline V gene, CDR1 is LGHNA and CDR2 is YSLEER. CDR3 protein: CASSPAPGRVGQGNEQFF. The CDR3 DNA sequence: TGCGCCAGCAGCCCAGCCCCCGGACGCGTGGGACAGGGCAATGAGCAGTTCTTC.

This clonotype was counted ten times or more. The chain recombines TRBV5-6 with TRBJ2-5; D perhaps matches TRBD1 (5 bases). V was clipped by 1 base and J by 5 bases, with 12 bases between them. CDR3 size: 14 residues. Germline V gives CDR1 SGHDT, CDR2 YYEEEE. The CDR3 spells CASSLYYQGETQYF. The CDR3 DNA sequence: TGTGCCAGCAGCTTGTATTACCAGGGCGAGACCCAGTACTTC.

This clonotype was seen only a few times. CDR3 in amino acids: CASSVDRSETQYF. The CDR3 DNA is TGTGCCAGCAGCGTGGACAGGTCGGAGACCCAGTACTTC. V usage is TRBV7-2 and J usage is TRBJ2-5, with TRBD1 matching 7 bases. The CDR3 spans 13 residues. From germline, CDR1 is SGHTA and CDR2 FQGNSA. The trim removed 5 bases at V and 5 bases at J, leaving 5 bases unmatched.

The chain employs TRBV6-4 and TRBJ1-2; TRBD1 might be the D (5 bases). The CDR3 loop spans 15 amino acids. CDR1 and CDR2 from the germline V gene are MRHNA and SNTAGT. The V and J ends lost 4 bases and 3 bases respectively, with 15 bases between them. CDR3 in DNA: TGTGCCAGCAGTGCCGGGACCCGGGGGGACTATGGCTACACCTTC. Its protein product is CASSAGTRGDYGYTF.

This rearrangement joins TRBV7-9 to TRBJ1-3; D is undetermined. Per germline, CDR1 SEHNR and CDR2 FQNEAQ (reference sequence). CDR3 size: 15 residues. V shed 1 base and J shed 4 bases, with 11 bases lying between them. This chain's CDR3 is CASSLEVTWGNTIYF. CDR3 sequence (DNA): TGTGCCAGCAGCTTAGAAGTGACATGGGGAAACACCATATATTTT.

The table lists this clonotype with a few counts. V usage is TRBV14 and J usage is TRBJ2-7; no definite D call. The V end was cut by 1 base, the J end by 0 bases, with 16 bases between. Germline values: CDR1 SGHDN, CDR2 FVKESK. This CDR3 spans 17 amino acids. The CDR3: CASSQGLDFWGSYEQYV. The CDR3 region has the DNA TGTGCCAGCAGCCAAGGATTAGACTTTTGGGGCTCCTACGAGCAGTACGTC.

The V call is TRBV29-1, the J call TRBJ2-1; 7 bases are shared with TRBD1. Per the germline V gene, CDR1 is SQVTM and CDR2 is ANQGSEA. Germline trimming cut 6 bases from V and 3 bases from J; bases unmatched to any gene: 5. The CDR3 spans 13 residues. CDR3 nucleotide sequence: TGCAGCGTCCGACAGGGTGGCTACAATGAGCAGTTCTTC. Translated, it gives CSVRQGGYNEQFF.

The chain joins TRBV29-1 to TRBJ2-3; maybe TRBD2 (7 bases). Germline V gene data show CDR1 as SQVTM and CDR2 as ANQGSEA. The V and J ends lost 3 bases and 0 bases respectively, with 13 bases between them. The CDR3 totals 15 residues. The CDR3 DNA reads TGCAGCGTTGACGGCGGGGGCCTCAGCACAGATACGCAGTATTTT. It is translated as CSVDGGGLSTDTQYF.

The gene calls are TRBV7-2 and TRBJ2-4; a possible D gene is TRBD2 (6 bases). The CDR3 sequence is 16 residues long. V was pared by 5 bases and J by 1 base, with 15 bases between. CDR1 is SGHTA, CDR2 FQGNSA, per germline. CDR3 DNA: TGTGCCAGCAGCGAGCCCGGGAGACCGGCCAAAAACATTCAGTACTTC. As protein: CASSEPGRPAKNIQYF. Based on the CDR3 plus reference TRBV7-2 and TRBJ2-4, the full variable domain is GAGVSQSPSNKVTEKGKDVELRCDPISGHTALYWYRQSLGQGLEFLIYFQGNSAPDKSGLPSDRFSAERTGGSVSTLTIQRTQQEDSAVYLCASSEPGRPAKNIQYFGAGTRLSVL.

This clonotype came up a few times. The chain employs TRBV20-1 and TRBJ2-7; TRBD1 matches at 7 bases. This CDR3 comprises 13 residues. Germline assignment: CDR1 DFQATT and CDR2 SNEGSKA (reference sequence). V trimming: 6 bases; J trimming: 8 bases; junction bases outside the gene matches: 13. Written as DNA, the CDR3 is TGCAGTGCGCGTCTCGGGACAGTGATGCAGCAGTACTTC. Translation: CSARLGTVMQQYF.

The J gene is TRBJ1-4, the V gene TRBV25-1; 9 nucleotides agree with TRBD1. V dropped 3 bases and J dropped 8; count of bases not matched to a gene: 7. The length of the CDR3 is 15 residues. Germline assignment: CDR1 MGHDK and CDR2 SYGVNS. In DNA form, the CDR3 reads TGTGCCAGCAGTGACTCCGGGACAGGGCGAGAAAAACTGTTTTTT. It encodes CASSDSGTGREKLFF.

This clonotype was seen only a few times. V and J are TRBV7-2 and TRBJ1-2; D is possibly TRBD1 (5 bases). V was clipped by 1 base and J by 8 bases, with 14 bases between them. The V gene's germline CDR1 is SGHTA and CDR2 FQGNSA. The CDR3 extends over 14 amino acids. The CDR3 DNA follows: TGTGCCAGCAGCTTAGAGGGCAGGGCCGGAGGCTACACCTTC. This encodes CASSLEGRAGGYTF.

The chain recombines TRBV20-1 with TRBJ2-2, with TRBD1 identical over 8 bases. V was pared by 2 bases and J by 5 bases, with 1 base of the junction left unmatched. The V gene's germline CDR1 is DFQATT and CDR2 SNEGSKA (reference sequence). The CDR3 totals 13 residues. The CDR3 region has the DNA TGCAGTGCTAGACGACAGGGGACCGGGGAGCTGTTTTTT. Its translation is CSARRQGTGELFF.

This clonotype was counted a few times. The chain links TRBV4-3 to TRBJ2-1, with D uncertain. Per the germline V gene, CDR1 is LGHNA and CDR2 is YSLEER. Trimming shortened V by 0 bases and J by 6 bases, and 12 bases separated the two germline ends. CDR3 length: 15 amino acids. The CDR3 DNA reads TGCGCCAGCAGCCAAGATATCGGCTTCCGCAATGAGCAGTTCTTC. Translation gives CASSQDIGFRNEQFF.

The rearrangement uses TRBV6-5 and TRBJ2-2; the D call may be TRBD1 or TRBD2 (5 bases each). Trimming cost V 3 bases and J 7 bases, with 9 bases left between them. Germline V CDR1 and CDR2: MNHEY, SVGAGI. The CDR3 consists of 13 residues. The CDR3 DNA reads as TGTGCCAGCAGTTATGAGGGGAACGGGGAGCTGTTTTTT. Translation: CASSYEGNGELFF.

This sequence joins TRBV9 and TRBJ2-6; 8 bases line up with TRBD1. Germline CDR1 and CDR2: SGDLS and YYNGEE. Trimming removed 7 bases from V and 4 bases from J; junction bases left unmatched: 10. This CDR3 contains 16 residues. DNA for the CDR3: TGTGCCAGCGGAGCTACAGGGGGAGGAGGGGCCAACGTCCTGACTTTC. Translated: CASGATGGGGANVLTF.

This chain connects TRBV20-1 to TRBJ2-5; no clear D gene. Germline V gene data show CDR1 as DFQATT and CDR2 as SNEGSKA (reference sequence). Trimming removed 5 bases from V and 3 bases from J, with 13 bases in between. The CDR3 runs to 13 residues. CDR3 DNA sequence: TGCAGTGCTTACAAGGACCAGGAAGAGACCCAGTACTTC. It yields the protein CSAYKDQEETQYF.

This rearrangement joins TRBV27 to TRBJ1-6; D not resolved. The CDR3 has 11 residues. The V gene lost 11 bases and the J gene lost 10 bases, with 12 bases spanning the gap. Germline V gene lookup returns CDR1 MNHEY and CDR2 SMNVEV (reference sequence). The CDR3 DNA sequence: TGTGCCCCGGTCGGGGAGTCACCCCTCCACTTT. This codes for CAPVGESPLHF.

The chain employs TRBV5-6 and TRBJ2-3, with D hard to call. V lost 6 bases and J lost 6, with 20 bases in between. The CDR3 sequence is 15 residues long. Germline loops: CDR1 SGHDT, CDR2 YYEEEE. CDR3 sequence: CASNDNPAAVDTQYF. The CDR3 region has the DNA TGTGCCAGCAACGACAACCCGGCGGCGGTGGATACGCAGTATTTT.

This clonotype has more than one count but fewer than ten. This chain connects TRBV7-8 to TRBJ2-7; D possibly corresponds to TRBD1 (6 bases). Germline V gene sequence: CDR1 SGHVS, CDR2 FQNEAQ. There are 15 residues in the CDR3. V was trimmed by 5 bases and J by 2 bases, leaving 16 bases between them. The CDR3 DNA reads TGTGCCAGCAGCGAAAAGCGACAGGAACCCTACGAGCAGTACGTC. As protein: CASSEKRQEPYEQYV.

This clonotype was recorded at least ten times. The CDR3 is CASRPTGSHNEQFF. The CDR3 nucleotides read TGCGCCAGCAGACCGACAGGTTCTCACAATGAGCAGTTCTTC. This chain uses TRBV5-1 with TRBJ2-1, with D perhaps TRBD1 (6 bases). The germline V and J ends were trimmed by 5 bases and 5 bases, with 14 bases remaining between them. Looked up from germline, CDR1 is SGHRS and CDR2 is YFSETQ. The CDR3 totals 14 residues.

For this clonotype: At one end, the junction sequence differs from germline, possibly due to a read error. The CDR3 loop reads CASSSRTGGNEQLF. DNA for the CDR3: TGTGCCAGCTCATCGCGGACAGGGGGGAATGAGCAGTTATTC. The J gene is TRBJ2-1, the V gene TRBV18; 10 bases line up with TRBD1. This CDR3 has 14 amino acids. CDR1 and CDR2 from the germline V gene are KGHSH and LQKENI.

This clonotype was counted between two and nine times. V gene TRBV28 combines with J gene TRBJ1-6, with TRBD1 as a possible D gene (5 bases). This CDR3 spans 16 amino acids. V dropped 2 bases and J dropped 9 bases, with 17 bases sitting between them. Per the germline V gene, CDR1 is MDHEN and CDR2 is SYDVKM. The CDR3 sequence: CASSLSGRGRGSPLHF. The CDR3 region has the DNA TGTGCCAGCAGTTTAAGTGGCCGGGGGAGAGGTTCACCCCTCCACTTT.

This clonotype was counted only a few times. J is TRBJ2-1 and V is TRBV3-1, with 9 bases that match TRBD2. V gave up 6 bases and J gave up 6 bases; unmatched junction bases: 3. This CDR3 comprises 13 residues. CDR1 LGHDT and CDR2 YNNKEL come from the germline V gene (reference sequence). CDR3 loop: CASRSSGGNEQFF. In DNA form, the CDR3 reads TGTGCCAGCAGAAGTAGCGGGGGCAATGAGCAGTTCTTC.

The table lists this clonotype with a few counts. The genes are TRBV29-1 and TRBJ2-5; the D gene is possibly TRBD2 (5 bases). The CDR3 is 13 amino acids. V was clipped by 8 bases and J by 1 base, with 14 bases between them. CDR1 SQVTM and CDR2 ANQGSEA come from the germline V gene. CDR3: CSYTLLVQETQYF. Here the CDR3 DNA reads TGCAGCTACACCTTACTAGTCCAAGAGACCCAGTACTTC.

This clonotype was recorded many times. The V call is TRBV20-1, the J call TRBJ1-1; D gene uncertain. The CDR3 consists of 13 residues. V was clipped by 4 bases and J by 1 base, with 10 bases between them. CDR1 DFQATT and CDR2 SNEGSKA come from the germline V gene (reference sequence). CDR3 sequence: CSATRVENTEAFF. The CDR3, as DNA: TGCAGTGCTACGAGGGTCGAGAACACTGAAGCTTTCTTT.

This clonotype was counted ten times or more. The genes are TRBV4-1 and TRBJ1-2, with D possibly being TRBD1 (6 bases). CDR3 length equals 14 residues. The germline V and J ends were trimmed by 4 bases and 7 bases, with 16 bases remaining between them. Germline V lookup: CDR1 MGHRA, CDR2 YSYEKL. The CDR3 DNA sequence: TGCGCCAGCAGCCGGGGGCCGTCGAGGGGTGGCTACACCTTC. This codes for CASSRGPSRGGYTF.